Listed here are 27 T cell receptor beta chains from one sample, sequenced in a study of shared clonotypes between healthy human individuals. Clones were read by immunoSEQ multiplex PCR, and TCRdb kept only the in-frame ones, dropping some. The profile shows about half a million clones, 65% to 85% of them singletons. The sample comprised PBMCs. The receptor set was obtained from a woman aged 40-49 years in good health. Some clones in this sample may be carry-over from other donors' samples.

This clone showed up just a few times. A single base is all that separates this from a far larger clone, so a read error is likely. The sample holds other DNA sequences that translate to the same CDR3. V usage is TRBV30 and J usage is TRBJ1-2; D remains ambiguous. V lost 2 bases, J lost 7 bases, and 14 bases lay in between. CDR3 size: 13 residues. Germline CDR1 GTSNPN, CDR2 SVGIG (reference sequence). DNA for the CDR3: TGTGCCTGGAGTACGCGGGGTGGAGGTGGCTACACCTTC. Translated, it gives CAWSTRGGGGYTF. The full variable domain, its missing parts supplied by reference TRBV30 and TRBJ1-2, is SQTIHQWPATLVQPVGSPLSLECTVEGTSNPNLYWYRQAAGRGLQLLFYSVGIGQISSEVPQNLSASRPQDRQFILSSKKLLLSDSGFYLCAWSTRGGGGYTFGSGTRLTVV.

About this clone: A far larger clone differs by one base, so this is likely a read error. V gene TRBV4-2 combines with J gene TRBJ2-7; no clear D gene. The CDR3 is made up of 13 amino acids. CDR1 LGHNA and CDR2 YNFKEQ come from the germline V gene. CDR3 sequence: CASSKDEIREQYF. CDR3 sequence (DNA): TGTGCCAGCAGCAAAGATGAGATCCGGGAGCAGTACTTC.

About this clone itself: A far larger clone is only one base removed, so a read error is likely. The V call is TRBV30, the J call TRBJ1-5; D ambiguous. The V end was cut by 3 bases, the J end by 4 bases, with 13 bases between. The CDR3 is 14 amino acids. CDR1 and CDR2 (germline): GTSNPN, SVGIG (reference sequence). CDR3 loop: CAWSGMMANQPQHF. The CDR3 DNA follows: TGTGCCTGGAGCGGCATGATGGCGAATCAGCCCCAGCATTTT. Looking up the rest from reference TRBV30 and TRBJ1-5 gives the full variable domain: SQTIHQWPATLVQPVGSPLSLECTVEGTSNPNLYWYRQAAGRGLQLLFYSVGIGQISSEVPQNLSASRPQDRQFILSSKKLLLSDSGFYLCAWSGMMANQPQHFGDGTRLSIL.

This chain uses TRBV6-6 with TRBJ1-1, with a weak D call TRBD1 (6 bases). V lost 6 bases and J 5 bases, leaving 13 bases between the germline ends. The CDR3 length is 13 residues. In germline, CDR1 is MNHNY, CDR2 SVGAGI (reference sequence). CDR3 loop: CASRYRAETEAFF. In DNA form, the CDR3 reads TGTGCCAGCAGGTACAGGGCGGAGACTGAAGCTTTCTTT.

The CDR3 spells CASRDREGKNIQYF. CDR3 coding DNA: TGTGCCAGCAGGGACAGGGAGGGCAAAAACATTCAGTACTTC. This chain uses TRBV6-5 with TRBJ2-4; D is perhaps TRBD1 (8 bases). This CDR3 is built from 14 residues. V lost 6 bases and J lost 3, with 12 bases in between. Looked up from germline, CDR1 is MNHEY and CDR2 is SVGAGI.

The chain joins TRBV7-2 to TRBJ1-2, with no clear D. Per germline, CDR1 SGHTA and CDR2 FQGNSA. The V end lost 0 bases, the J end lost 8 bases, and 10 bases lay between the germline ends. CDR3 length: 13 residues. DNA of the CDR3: TGTGCCAGCAGCTTAGCTCCGCCGGCCGGCTACACCTTC. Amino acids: CASSLAPPAGYTF. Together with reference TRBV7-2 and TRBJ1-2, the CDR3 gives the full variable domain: GAGVSQSPSNKVTEKGKDVELRCDPISGHTALYWYRQSLGQGLEFLIYFQGNSAPDKSGLPSDRFSAERTGGSVSTLTIQRTQQEDSAVYLCASSLAPPAGYTFGSGTRLTVV.

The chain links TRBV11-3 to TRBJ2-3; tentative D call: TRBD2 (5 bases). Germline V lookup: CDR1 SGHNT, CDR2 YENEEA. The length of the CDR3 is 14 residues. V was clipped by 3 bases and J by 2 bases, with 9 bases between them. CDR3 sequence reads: CASSFGGPTDTQYF. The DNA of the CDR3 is TGTGCCAGCAGCTTCGGAGGACCCACAGATACGCAGTATTTT. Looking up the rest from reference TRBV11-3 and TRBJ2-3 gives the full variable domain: EAGVVQSPRYKIIEKKQPVAFWCNPISGHNTLYWYLQNLGQGPELLIRYENEEAVDDSQLPKDRFSAERLKGVDSTLKIQPAELGDSAVYLCASSFGGPTDTQYFGPGTRLTVL.

In nucleotides, the CDR3 is TGTGCCAGCAGTTTATTTTCAGGGAGTGGGGTGACCCAGTACTTC. Translated: CASSLFSGSGVTQYF. The J gene is TRBJ2-5, the V gene TRBV27; D is perhaps TRBD1 or TRBD2 (5 bases each). The CDR3 is 15 residues long. CDR1 and CDR2 (germline): MNHEY, SMNVEV (reference sequence). Trimming removed 1 base at V and 7 bases at J, with 16 bases between.

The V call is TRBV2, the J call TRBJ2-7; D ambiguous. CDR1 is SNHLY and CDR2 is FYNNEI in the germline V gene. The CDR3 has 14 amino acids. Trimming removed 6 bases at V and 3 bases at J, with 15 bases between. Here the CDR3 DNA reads TGTGCCAGCAGGCCGGAGCCTGGAAACTACGAGCAGTACTTC. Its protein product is CASRPEPGNYEQYF.

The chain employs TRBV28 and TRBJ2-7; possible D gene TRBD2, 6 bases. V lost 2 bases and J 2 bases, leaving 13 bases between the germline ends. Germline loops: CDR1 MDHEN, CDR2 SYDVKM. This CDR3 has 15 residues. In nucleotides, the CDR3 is TGTGCCAGCAGTTTAATTGGTTCGGGGGCCTACGAGCAGTACTTC. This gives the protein CASSLIGSGAYEQYF. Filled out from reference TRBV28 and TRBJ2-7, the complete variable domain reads DVKVTQSSRYLVKRTGEKVFLECVQDMDHENMFWYRQDPGLGLRLIYFSYDVKMKEKGDIPEGYSVSREKKERFSLILESASTNQTSMYLCASSLIGSGAYEQYFGPGTRLTVT.

The DNA for the CDR3 is TGCGCCAGCAGCGGAGGGACAACCACCGGGGAGCTGTTTTTT. The encoded protein is CASSGGTTTGELFF. The V and J genes are TRBV5-1 and TRBJ2-2; the D gene could be TRBD1 or TRBD2 (6 bases each). Germline loops: CDR1 SGHRS, CDR2 YFSETQ. There are 14 residues in the CDR3. V lost 4 bases, J lost 4 bases, and 11 bases lay in between.

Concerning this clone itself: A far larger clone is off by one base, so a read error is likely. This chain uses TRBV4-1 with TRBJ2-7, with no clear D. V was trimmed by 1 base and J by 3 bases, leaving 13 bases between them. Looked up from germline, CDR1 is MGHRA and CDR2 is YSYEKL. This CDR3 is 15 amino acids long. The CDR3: CASSQVAVGGYEQYF. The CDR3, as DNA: TGCGCCAGCAGCCAAGTGGCCGTAGGCGGCTACGAGCAGTACTTC.

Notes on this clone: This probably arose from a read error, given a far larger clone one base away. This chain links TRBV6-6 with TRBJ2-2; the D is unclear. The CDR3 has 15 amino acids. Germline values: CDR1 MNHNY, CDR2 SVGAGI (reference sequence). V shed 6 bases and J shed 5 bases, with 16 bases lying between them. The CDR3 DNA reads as TGTGCCAGCAGGCCACAGTGTTCGGGTACCGGGGAGCTGTTTTTT. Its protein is CASRPQCSGTGELFF.

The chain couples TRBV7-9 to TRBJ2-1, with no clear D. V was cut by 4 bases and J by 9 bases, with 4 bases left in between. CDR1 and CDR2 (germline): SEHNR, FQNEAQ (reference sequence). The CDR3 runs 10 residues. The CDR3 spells CASSSGEQFF. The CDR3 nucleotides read TGTGCCAGCAGCTCGGGTGAGCAGTTCTTC.

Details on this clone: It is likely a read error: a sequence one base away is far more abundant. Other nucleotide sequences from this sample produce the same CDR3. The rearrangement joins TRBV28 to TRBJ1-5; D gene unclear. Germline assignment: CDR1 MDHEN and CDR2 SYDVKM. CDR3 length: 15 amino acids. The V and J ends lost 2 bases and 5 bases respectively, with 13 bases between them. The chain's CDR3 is CASSLIRGRHQPQHF. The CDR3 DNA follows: TGTGCCAGCAGTTTAATTCGGGGAAGGCATCAGCCCCAGCATTTT.

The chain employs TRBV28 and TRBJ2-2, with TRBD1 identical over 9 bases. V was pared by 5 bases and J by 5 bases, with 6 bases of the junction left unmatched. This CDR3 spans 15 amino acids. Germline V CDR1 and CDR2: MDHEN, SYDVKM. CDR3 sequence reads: CASSVNRGQTGELFF. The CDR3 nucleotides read TGTGCCAGCAGTGTCAACAGGGGGCAAACCGGGGAGCTGTTTTTT.

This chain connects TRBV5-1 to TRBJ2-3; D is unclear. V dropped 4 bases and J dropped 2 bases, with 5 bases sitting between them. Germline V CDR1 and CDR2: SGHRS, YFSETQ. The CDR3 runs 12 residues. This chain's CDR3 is CASSPNTDTQYF. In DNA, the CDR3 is TGCGCCAGCAGCCCGAACACAGATACGCAGTATTTT.

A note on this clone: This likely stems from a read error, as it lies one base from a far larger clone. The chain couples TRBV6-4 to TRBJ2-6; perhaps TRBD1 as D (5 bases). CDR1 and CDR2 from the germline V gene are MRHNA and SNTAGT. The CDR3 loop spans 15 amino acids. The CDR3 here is CAGSDDSSGANVLTF. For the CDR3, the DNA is TGTGCCGGCAGTGACGACAGCTCTGGGGCCAACGTCCTGACTTTC.

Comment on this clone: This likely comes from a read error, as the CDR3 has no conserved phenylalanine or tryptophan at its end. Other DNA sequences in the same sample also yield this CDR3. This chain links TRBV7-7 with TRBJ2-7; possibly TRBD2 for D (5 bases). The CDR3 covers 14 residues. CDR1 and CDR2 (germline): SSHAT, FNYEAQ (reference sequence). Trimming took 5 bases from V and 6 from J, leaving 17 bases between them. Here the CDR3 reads CASSLQPGSSEQYL. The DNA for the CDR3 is TGTGCCAGCAGCCTACAACCGGGGTCGAGCGAGCAGTACTTA.

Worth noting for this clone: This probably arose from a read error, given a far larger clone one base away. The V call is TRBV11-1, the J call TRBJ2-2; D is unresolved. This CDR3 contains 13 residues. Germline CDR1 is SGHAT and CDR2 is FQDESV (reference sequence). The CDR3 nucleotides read TGTGCAAGCAGCTTAGTTGGGGCCGGGGAGCTGTTTTTT. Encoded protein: CASSLVGAGELFF.

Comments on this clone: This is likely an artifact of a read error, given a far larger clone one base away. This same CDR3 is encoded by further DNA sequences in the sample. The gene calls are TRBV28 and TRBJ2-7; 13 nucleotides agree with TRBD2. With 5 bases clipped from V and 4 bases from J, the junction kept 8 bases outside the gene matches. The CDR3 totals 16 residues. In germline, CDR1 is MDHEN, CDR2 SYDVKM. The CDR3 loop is CASSPAGTSGAYEQYF. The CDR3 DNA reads TGTGCCAGCAGTCCCGCCGGGACTAGCGGGGCATACGAGCAGTACTTC.

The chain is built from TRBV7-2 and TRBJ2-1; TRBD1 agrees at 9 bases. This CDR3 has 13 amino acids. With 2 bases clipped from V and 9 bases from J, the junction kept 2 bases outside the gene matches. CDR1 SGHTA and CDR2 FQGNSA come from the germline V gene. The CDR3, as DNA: TGTGCCAGCAGCTTACCGGACAGGGGTGAGCAGTTCTTC. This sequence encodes CASSLPDRGEQFF.

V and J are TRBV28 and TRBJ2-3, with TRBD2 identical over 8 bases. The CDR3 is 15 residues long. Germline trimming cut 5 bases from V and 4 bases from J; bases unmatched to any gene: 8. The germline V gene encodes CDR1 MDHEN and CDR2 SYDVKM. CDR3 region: CASSPGGRIADTQYF. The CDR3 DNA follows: TGTGCCAGCAGTCCGGGCGGGAGGATAGCAGATACGCAGTATTTT.

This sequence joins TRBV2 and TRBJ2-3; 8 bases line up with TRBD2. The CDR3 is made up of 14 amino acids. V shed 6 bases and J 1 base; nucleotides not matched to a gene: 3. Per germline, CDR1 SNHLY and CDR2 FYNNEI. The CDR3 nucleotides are TGTGCCAGCAGGATACTAGCGGGCACAGATACGCAGTATTTT. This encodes CASRILAGTDTQYF.

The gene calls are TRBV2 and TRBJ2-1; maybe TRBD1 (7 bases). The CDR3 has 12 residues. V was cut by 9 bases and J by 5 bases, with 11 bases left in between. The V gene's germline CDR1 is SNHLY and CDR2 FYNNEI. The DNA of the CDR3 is TGTGCCAGTCGGGGGACAGACAATGAGCAGTTCTTC. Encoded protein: CASRGTDNEQFF.

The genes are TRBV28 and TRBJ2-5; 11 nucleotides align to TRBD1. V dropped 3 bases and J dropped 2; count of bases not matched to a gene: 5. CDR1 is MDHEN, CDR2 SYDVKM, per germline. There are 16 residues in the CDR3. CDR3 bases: TGTGCCAGCAGTTTGCCAGGGACAGGGGGACAAGAGACCCAGTACTTC. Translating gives CASSLPGTGGQETQYF.

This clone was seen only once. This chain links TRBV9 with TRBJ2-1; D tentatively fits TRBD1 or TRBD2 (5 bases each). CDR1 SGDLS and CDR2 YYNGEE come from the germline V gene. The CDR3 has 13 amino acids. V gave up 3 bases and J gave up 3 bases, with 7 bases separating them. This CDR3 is CASSARGYNEQFF. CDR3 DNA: TGTGCCAGCAGCGCGAGGGGCTACAATGAGCAGTTCTTC.